This T cell receptor beta chain came from a study of PD-1 blockade in classical Hodgkin lymphoma. Regarding the study as a whole: Only CD4+ TCR diversity, not CD8+, had risen significantly by C4D1.

Each patient relapsed following autologous stem cell transplantation, and prior brentuximab vedotin exposure differed. The data were produced by immunoSEQ multiplex PCR, yet TCRdb's version contains in-frame clones alone and is incomplete. The sample lists tens of thousands of clones, 75% to 90% occurring once. This clone was detected a few times. Its target is not known. Germline assignment: CDR1 SNHLY and CDR2 FYNNEI. The V gene end was trimmed by 6 bases and the J gene end by 2 bases; junction bases not matched to a gene: 4. The CDR3 is 15 residues long. The V call is TRBV2, the J call TRBJ2-5, with 12 bases aligning to TRBD2. The TCR sequence derives from a human donor with classical Hodgkin lymphoma. The sequencing used peripheral blood mononuclear cells (PBMCs), collected at baseline. The CDR3: CASRRLAGEQETQYF. CDR3 in DNA: TGTGCCAGCAGGAGACTAGCGGGGGAGCAAGAGACCCAGTACTTC.